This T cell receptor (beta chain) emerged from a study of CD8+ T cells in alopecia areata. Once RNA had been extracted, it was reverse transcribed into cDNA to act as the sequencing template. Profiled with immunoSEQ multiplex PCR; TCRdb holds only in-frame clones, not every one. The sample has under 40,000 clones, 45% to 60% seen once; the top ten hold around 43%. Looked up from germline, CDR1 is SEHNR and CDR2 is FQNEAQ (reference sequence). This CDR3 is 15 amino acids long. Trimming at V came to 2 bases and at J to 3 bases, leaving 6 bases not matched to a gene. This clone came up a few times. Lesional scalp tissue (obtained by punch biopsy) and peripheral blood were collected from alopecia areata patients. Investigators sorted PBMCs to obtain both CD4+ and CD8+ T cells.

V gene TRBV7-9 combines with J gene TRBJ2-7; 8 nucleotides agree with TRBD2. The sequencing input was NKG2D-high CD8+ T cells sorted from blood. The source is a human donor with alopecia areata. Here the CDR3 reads CASSLRLASRYEQYF. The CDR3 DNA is TGTGCCAGCAGCTTACGACTAGCGAGCCGCTACGAGCAGTACTTC.